Each of the 6 T cell receptor beta chains below was sequenced from the same sample in a study of OX40 agonist ivuxolimab in advanced cancers. TCRdb's copy holds only in-frame clones and misses some; the assay was immunoSEQ multiplex PCR. The sample lists more than 35,000 clones, more than 75% occurring once. The sample in question was CD4+ or CD8+ T cells sorted from blood, obtained in a trial of the OX40 agonist ivuxolimab. The receptors come from an adult with an advanced solid tumor such as melanoma, head and neck, liver or kidney cancer.

This chain links TRBV5-1 with TRBJ1-1; possible D gene TRBD1, 5 bases. The CDR3 covers 15 residues. CDR1 SGHRS and CDR2 YFSETQ come from the germline V gene. V gave up 4 bases and J gave up 0 bases, with 13 bases separating them. The CDR3, as DNA: TGCGCCAGCAGCCCCAGGGCGGCCATGAACACTGAAGCTTTCTTT. Translated, it gives CASSPRAAMNTEAFF.

V gene TRBV27 combines with J gene TRBJ1-1; D unclear. Germline lookup yields CDR1 MNHEY and CDR2 SMNVEV (reference sequence). The CDR3 consists of 13 residues. Trimming pared 6 bases from V and 0 bases from J, leaving 8 bases between. The CDR3 sequence is CASRGLVNTEAFF. In nucleotides, the CDR3 is TGTGCCAGCAGGGGGTTGGTGAACACTGAAGCTTTCTTT.

This sequence joins TRBV6-6 and TRBJ1-6; possible D gene TRBD1, 5 bases. Trimming shortened V by 10 bases and J by 3 bases, and 7 bases separated the two germline ends. CDR3 length: 12 amino acids. Germline lookup yields CDR1 MNHNY and CDR2 SVGAGI (reference sequence). As DNA, the CDR3 is TGTGCCACCGGACACTATAATTCACCCCTCCACTTT. It translates to CATGHYNSPLHF.

V usage is TRBV5-1 and J usage is TRBJ2-2; TRBD2 is a possible D gene (5 bases). The V gene's germline CDR1 is SGHRS and CDR2 YFSETQ. V lost 0 bases and J lost 1, with 7 bases in between. The CDR3 runs to 15 residues. CDR3 nucleotide sequence: TGCGCCAGCAGCTTGGCCGGGGAGAACACCGGGGAGCTGTTTTTT. This sequence encodes CASSLAGENTGELFF. Together with reference TRBV5-1 and TRBJ2-2, the CDR3 gives the full variable domain: KAGVTQTPRYLIKTRGQQVTLSCSPISGHRSVSWYQQTPGQGLQFLFEYFSETQRNKGNFPGRFSGRQFSNSRSEMNVSTLELGDSALYLCASSLAGENTGELFFGEGSRLTVL.

This chain connects TRBV19 to TRBJ1-6; TRBD1 is a possible D gene (6 bases). The CDR3 covers 14 residues. The germline CDR1 and CDR2 sequences are LNHDA and SQIVND (reference sequence). Trimming removed 3 bases at V and 6 bases at J, with 9 bases between. The CDR3 spells CASSMDRGNSPLHF. Here the CDR3 DNA reads TGTGCCAGTAGTATGGACAGAGGTAATTCACCCCTCCACTTT.

J is TRBJ2-5 and V is TRBV11-2, with a possible D match to TRBD2 (6 bases). The better agreement between TRBJ2-7 and the DNA end casts doubt on the J call. This CDR3 is built from 14 residues. Per germline, CDR1 SGHAT and CDR2 FQNNGV. The chain's CDR3 is CASSAGGFRYEQYF. In nucleotides, the CDR3 is TGTGCCAGCAGCGCCGGGGGATTTAGGTACGAGCAGTACTTC.